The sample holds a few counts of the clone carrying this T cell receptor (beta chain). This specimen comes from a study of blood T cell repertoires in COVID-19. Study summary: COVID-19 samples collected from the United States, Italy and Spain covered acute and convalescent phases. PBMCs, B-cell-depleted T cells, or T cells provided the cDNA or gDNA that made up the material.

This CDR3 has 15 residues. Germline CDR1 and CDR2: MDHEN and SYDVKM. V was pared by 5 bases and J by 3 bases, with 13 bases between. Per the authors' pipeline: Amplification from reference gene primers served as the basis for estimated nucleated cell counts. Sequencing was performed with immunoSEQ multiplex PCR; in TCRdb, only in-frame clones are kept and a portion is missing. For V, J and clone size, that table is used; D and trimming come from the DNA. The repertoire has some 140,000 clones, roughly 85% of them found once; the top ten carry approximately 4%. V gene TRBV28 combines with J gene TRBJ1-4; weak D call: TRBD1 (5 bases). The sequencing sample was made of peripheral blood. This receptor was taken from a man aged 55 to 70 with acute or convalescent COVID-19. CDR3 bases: TGTGCCAGCAGTCCACGGGGGAGGCCTAATGAAAAACTGTTTTTT. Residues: CASSPRGRPNEKLFF. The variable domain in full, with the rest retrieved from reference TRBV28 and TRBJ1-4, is DVKVTQSSRYLVKRTGEKVFLECVQDMDHENMFWYRQDPGLGLRLIYFSYDVKMKEKGDIPEGYSVSREKKERFSLILESASTNQTSMYLCASSPRGRPNEKLFFGSGTQLSVL.